One TCR beta chain is described in this entry. Its specificity is unknown. Clones were sequenced by immunoSEQ multiplex PCR, and TCRdb holds only the in-frame ones, with some missing. The data show about 110,000 clones, around 84% seen once. The sample is drawn from a study of T cell responses to AZD1222 COVID-19 vaccine. Regarding the study as a whole: Seropositivity was recorded at baseline in only a handful of AZD1222 recipients. Spike-wide coverage was observed for vaccine-associated CD4 TCRs, with dominant responses at 160-218 and 743-854. Donors were chiefly white British, with a greater number of females, and clonal diversity was perhaps underestimated.

Here the sequenced sample was peripheral blood, taken on day 0 of AZD1222 vaccination. This receptor was taken from an adult in good health.

The CDR3 DNA follows: TGTGCCAGCAGTTCCCCCTCGTGGGCGGGTGGCTACACCTTC. Residues: CASSSPSWAGGYTF. The V gene is TRBV28, the J gene TRBJ1-2; D is ambiguous. CDR1 and CDR2 (germline): MDHEN, SYDVKM. V lost 4 bases and J lost 7, with 16 bases in between. This CDR3 contains 14 residues.